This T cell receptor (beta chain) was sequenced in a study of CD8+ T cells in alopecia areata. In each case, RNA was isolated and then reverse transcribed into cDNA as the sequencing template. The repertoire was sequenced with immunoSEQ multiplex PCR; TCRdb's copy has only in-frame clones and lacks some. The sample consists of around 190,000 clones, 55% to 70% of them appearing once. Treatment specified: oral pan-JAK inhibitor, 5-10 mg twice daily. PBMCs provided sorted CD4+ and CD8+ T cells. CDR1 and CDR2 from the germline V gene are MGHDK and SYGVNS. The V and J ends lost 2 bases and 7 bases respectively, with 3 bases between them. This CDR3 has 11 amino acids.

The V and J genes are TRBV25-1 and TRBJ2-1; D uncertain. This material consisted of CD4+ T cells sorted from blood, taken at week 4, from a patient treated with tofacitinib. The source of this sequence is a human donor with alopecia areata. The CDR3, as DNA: TGTGCCAGCAGTGAAAAGAATGAGCAGTTCTTC. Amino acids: CASSEKNEQFF.